Each of the 4 T cell receptor beta chains below was sequenced from the same sample in a study of cytomegalovirus exposure and HLA in healthy donors. The primer mix had 60 Vbeta and 13 Jbeta primers. Generated by immunoSEQ multiplex PCR, the TCRdb table keeps only in-frame clones and is missing some. Among roughly 190,000 clones listed, almost 75% were seen once. The sequencing sample was made of PBMCs. Source of these receptors: a woman between 25 and 40 years old in good health and CMV-seropositive.

The chain has TRBV27 and TRBJ2-7; D is ambiguous. Trimming took 0 bases from V and 7 from J, leaving 16 bases between them. The CDR3 contains 15 residues. Per the germline V gene, CDR1 is MNHEY and CDR2 is SMNVEV (reference sequence). CDR3 amino acids: CASSLSVVPVEEQYF. The CDR3 DNA reads TGTGCCAGCAGTTTATCCGTCGTCCCCGTAGAGGAGCAGTACTTC.

This sequence joins TRBV20-1 and TRBJ2-5, with D possibly matching TRBD2 (5 bases). This CDR3 is built from 9 residues. CDR1 and CDR2 from the germline V gene are DFQATT and SNEGSKA (reference sequence). With 7 bases removed from V and 7 bases from J, the gap between germline ends came to 7 bases. CDR3 sequence (DNA): TGCAGTGTGGCGGGGACCCAGTACTTC. Translated, it gives CSVAGTQYF.

V and J are TRBV18 and TRBJ1-2; no definite D call. Trimming took 2 bases from V and 4 from J, leaving 8 bases between them. The germline V gene encodes CDR1 KGHSH and CDR2 LQKENI. This CDR3 comprises 13 residues. CDR3 sequence (DNA): TGTGCCAGCTCACCAGGGAGGATCTATGGCTACACCTTC. Translating gives CASSPGRIYGYTF.

The chain is built from TRBV29-1 and TRBJ2-1; 11 nucleotides line up with TRBD1. The ends lost 5 bases at V and 7 bases at J; junction bases unmatched: 7. Germline CDR1 and CDR2: SQVTM and ANQGSEA. The CDR3 has 14 residues. The CDR3 DNA is TGCAGCGTTAAGTGGGGGACAGGGGGGAATGAGCAGTTCTTC. Translation: CSVKWGTGGNEQFF.